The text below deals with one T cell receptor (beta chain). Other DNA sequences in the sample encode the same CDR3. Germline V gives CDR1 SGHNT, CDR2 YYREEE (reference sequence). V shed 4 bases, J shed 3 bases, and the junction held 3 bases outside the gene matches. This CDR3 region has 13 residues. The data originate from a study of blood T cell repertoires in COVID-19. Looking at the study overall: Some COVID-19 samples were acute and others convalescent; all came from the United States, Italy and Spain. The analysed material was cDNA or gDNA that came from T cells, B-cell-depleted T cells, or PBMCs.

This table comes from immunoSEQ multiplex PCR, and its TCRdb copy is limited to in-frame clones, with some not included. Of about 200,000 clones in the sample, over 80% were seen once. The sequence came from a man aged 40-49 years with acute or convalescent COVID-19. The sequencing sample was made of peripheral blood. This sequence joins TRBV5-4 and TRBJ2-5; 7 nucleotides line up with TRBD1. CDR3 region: CASSADREETQYF. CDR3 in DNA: TGTGCCAGCAGCGCAGACAGGGAAGAGACCCAGTACTTC.